This T cell receptor (beta chain) comes out of a study of cytomegalovirus exposure and HLA in healthy donors. Study in general: The 120 validation repertoires were produced on the same platform as the roughly 690 repertoires of the first cohort. This was reported in a later analysis. The study, taken as a whole, reports: Researchers reported that a few CMV-associated chains were confirmed in vitro as CMV antigen-specific. Associated with cytomegalovirus, according to the listing, were some 180 TCR beta chains.

TCRdb keeps only in-frame clones here, not all; method: immunoSEQ multiplex PCR. The sample includes approximately 160,000 clones, approximately 87% seen only once; the top ten take around 5%. This CDR3 has 16 amino acids. J lost 5 bases, V lost 0 bases, and 3 bases had no gene match. CDR1 is LGHNA, CDR2 YNFKEQ, per germline. In the case of this clone: The antigen is not known.

The study drew the donors from its roughly 120-subject validation cohort, separate from the approximately 700-subject first cohort. Sequencing input: PBMCs. The sequence was collected from a woman in her 30s in good health and CMV-seronegative. The V and J genes are TRBV4-2 and TRBJ2-7; 14 positions agree with TRBD2. Here the CDR3 DNA reads TGTGCCAGCAGCCAAGATGGGACTAGCGGGAGTGACGAGCAGTACTTC. Translating gives CASSQDGTSGSDEQYF.